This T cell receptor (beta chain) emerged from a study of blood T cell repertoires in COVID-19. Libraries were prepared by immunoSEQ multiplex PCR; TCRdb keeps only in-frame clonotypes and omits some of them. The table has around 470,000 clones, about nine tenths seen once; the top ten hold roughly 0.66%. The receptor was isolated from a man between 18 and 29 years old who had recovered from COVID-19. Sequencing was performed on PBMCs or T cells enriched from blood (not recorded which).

This CDR3 is CASSGSTGASTDTQYF. In DNA form, the CDR3 reads TGTGCCAGCTCAGGATCGACAGGGGCTAGCACAGATACGCAGTATTTT. J is TRBJ2-3 and V is TRBV18; 8 bases align to TRBD1. Germline loops: CDR1 KGHSH, CDR2 LQKENI. V lost 5 bases and J lost 0; bases outside the gene matches: 7. The CDR3 totals 16 residues.